This T cell receptor (beta chain) was recorded in a study of blood T cell repertoires in COVID-19. Generated by immunoSEQ multiplex PCR, the TCRdb table keeps only in-frame clones and is missing some. The sample gives more than 150,000 clones, more than 65% of which show up once; around 10% is in the top ten. This clone was seen a handful of times. The study recruited people aged roughly 18 to 89 years across roughly 25 US areas. With V trimmed by 5 bases and J by 6 bases, 6 bases remained unmatched. Germline V CDR1 and CDR2: SGHNT, YENEEA. This CDR3 contains 14 residues. Sequences were obtained from PBMCs or T cells enriched from blood (not recorded which). The gene calls are TRBV11-3 and TRBJ2-2; 7 nucleotides match TRBD1. This TCR came from a man in his fifties who had recovered from COVID-19. DNA of the CDR3: TGTGCCAGCAGCCAAATCCAGGGGGCCGGGGAGCTGTTTTTT. As protein: CASSQIQGAGELFF. The entire variable domain, with the rest obtained from reference TRBV11-3 and TRBJ2-2, is as follows: EAGVVQSPRYKIIEKKQPVAFWCNPISGHNTLYWYLQNLGQGPELLIRYENEEAVDDSQLPKDRFSAERLKGVDSTLKIQPAELGDSAVYLCASSQIQGAGELFFGEGSRLTVL.